This T cell receptor (beta chain) was sequenced during a study of Graves' ophthalmopathy and Graves' hyperthyroidism. Overall study: The study drew peripheral blood at initial diagnosis, before any treatment. General observations from the study: Most expanded thyroid clonotypes above 0.001 frequency also appeared in blood.

Amplifying from RNA transcripts, the study obtained TCR beta CDR3 regions. RT-PCR was first run with HTBI primers, then multiplex PCR in a second round. One entry per CDR3 protein results from TCRdb running MiXCR on the multiplex PCR reads. The sample holds 600,000 to 700,000 distinct CDR3 sequences; just over 40% are singletons and the top ten take 3.3%. V lost 1 base, J lost 2 bases, and 7 bases lay in between. The CDR3 consists of 14 residues. Per germline, CDR1 SGHTA and CDR2 FQGNSA. With respect to this clonotype: Its antigen is not identified.

Diagnosis was based on clinical symptoms, serum thyroxine, TRAb, thyroid ultrasound and orbital computed tomography. Sequences were obtained from peripheral blood. This TCR came from an adult man with Graves' ophthalmopathy. The rearrangement links TRBV7-2 to TRBJ2-3, with a tentative D call TRBD2 (6 bases). The CDR3 region has the DNA TGTGCCAGCAGCTTAGTAGCGGACACAGATACGCAGTATTTT. It specifies CASSLVADTDTQYF. The whole variable domain, filled in from reference TRBV7-2 and TRBJ2-3, reads GAGVSQSPSNKVTEKGKDVELRCDPISGHTALYWYRQSLGQGLEFLIYFQGNSAPDKSGLPSDRFSAERTGGSVSTLTIQRTQQEDSAVYLCASSLVADTDTQYFGPGTRLTVL.